This TCR beta chain was recorded in a study of early stage breast cancer tumors. Study-wide points: Most shared enriched TCRB sequences were commonly generated ones.

The table came from immunoSEQ multiplex PCR; TCRdb's copy has only in-frame clones and leaves some out. The table lists just over 50,000 clones, about 77% of them singletons. CDR3 length equals 16 residues. V was shortened by 4 bases and J by 4 bases, with 18 bases between the two germline ends. Germline CDR1 and CDR2: MGHRA and YSYEKL. This clone was observed a single time. Its antigen is not known. This TCR derives from a person between 35 and 49 years old with breast cancer. The specimen sequenced was blood. The gene calls are TRBV4-1 and TRBJ2-3, with a weak D call TRBD2 (6 bases). CDR3 nucleotides: TGCGCCAGCAGCCGGACGAGAACAGCTAGCGCAGATACGCAGTATTTT. This encodes CASSRTRTASADTQYF.